Listed here are 18 T cell receptor beta chains from one sample, sequenced in a study of T cells in Graves' hyperthyroidism and ophthalmopathy. There were TCR beta CDR3 regions amplified from RNA transcripts. A first-round RT-PCR of the TCR CDR3 used the HTBI primer set. TCRdb re-called the multiplex PCR reads with MiXCR, one entry per CDR3 protein. The sample lists 410,000 or so distinct CDR3 sequences; 14% to 15% were seen once. The sequenced sample consisted of blood. The receptors were sampled from a man aged 18-30 years with Graves' ophthalmopathy.

This clonotype was found many times. This chain joins TRBV5-1 and TRBJ1-1; no firm D call. The CDR3 extends over 14 amino acids. From germline, CDR1 is SGHRS and CDR2 YFSETQ. Trimming removed 0 bases at V and 4 bases at J, with 10 bases between. The chain's CDR3 is CASSLDSGGTEAFF. The DNA for the CDR3 is TGCGCCAGCAGCTTGGATTCCGGAGGCACTGAAGCTTTCTTT.

This clonotype was seen many times. The rearrangement uses TRBV29-1 and TRBJ1-2; D is unclear. The CDR3 is 12 residues long. With 5 bases removed from V and 3 bases from J, the gap between germline ends came to 10 bases. CDR1 and CDR2 from the germline V gene are SQVTM and ANQGSEA. CDR3 loop: CSVRDTYYGYTF. CDR3 sequence (DNA): TGCAGCGTTAGAGACACTTACTATGGCTACACCTTC.

This clonotype has ten or more counts. The chain links TRBV20-1 to TRBJ1-6; D call uncertain. Trimming shortened V by 5 bases and J by 0 bases, and 8 bases separated the two germline ends. The germline V gene has CDR1 DFQATT and CDR2 SNEGSKA (reference sequence). This CDR3 contains 14 residues. CDR3: CSAPFSSYNSPLHF. The CDR3 DNA sequence: TGCAGTGCTCCTTTTAGCTCCTATAATTCACCCCTCCACTTT.

This clonotype was picked up many times. The chain employs TRBV24-1 and TRBJ1-2; no reliable D call. Trimming cost V 5 bases and J 0 bases, with 9 bases left between them. This CDR3 comprises 14 residues. From germline, CDR1 is KGHDR and CDR2 SFDVKD. Here the CDR3 reads CATSVSPTNYGYTF. In DNA form, the CDR3 reads TGTGCCACCAGTGTTTCGCCTACTAACTATGGCTACACCTTC.

The J gene is TRBJ2-1, the V gene TRBV4-1, with 7 bases aligning to TRBD2. From germline, CDR1 is MGHRA and CDR2 YSYEKL. There are 17 residues in the CDR3. V lost 0 bases and J lost 3; bases outside the gene matches: 8. CDR3 in amino acids: CASSQDWGIAGYNEQFF. CDR3 DNA sequence: TGCGCCAGCAGCCAAGATTGGGGGATAGCGGGCTACAATGAGCAGTTCTTC.

This clonotype showed up many times. V is TRBV5-6 and J is TRBJ2-5; D possibly corresponds to TRBD1 (5 bases). The V end was cut by 2 bases, the J end by 5 bases, with 13 bases between. CDR3 size: 14 residues. In germline, CDR1 is SGHDT, CDR2 YYEEEE. Here the CDR3 reads CASSFRQSAETQYF. The CDR3 DNA reads as TGTGCCAGCAGCTTCAGACAGTCCGCTGAGACCCAGTACTTC.

The CDR3 DNA sequence: TGTGCCAGTAGTATAGATTCAGGGGACAATTCACCCCTCCACTTT. Amino acid sequence: CASSIDSGDNSPLHF. The chain couples TRBV19 to TRBJ1-6; the D gene is possibly TRBD1 (6 bases). Trimming removed 0 bases from V and 7 bases from J, with 10 bases in between. This CDR3 spans 15 amino acids. Germline V gene data show CDR1 as LNHDA and CDR2 as SQIVND (reference sequence).

This clonotype was seen a single time. Being one base from a much bigger clone, this may be a read error. The V and J genes are TRBV12-3 or TRBV12-4 and TRBJ1-3; TRBD1 agrees at 11 bases. The CDR3 extends over 15 amino acids. Here the CDR3 reads CVSSRTGGPGNTIYF. The DNA for the CDR3 is TGTGTCAGCAGTCGGACAGGGGGCCCTGGAAACACCATATATTTT.

This clonotype was seen at least ten times. The gene calls are TRBV20-1 and TRBJ2-7; 12 bases match TRBD2. Germline-derived CDR1 and CDR2 are DFQATT and SNEGSKA (reference sequence). After removal of 3 bases from V and 4 bases from J, the junction contained 4 bases not matched to a gene. The CDR3 runs to 14 residues. The CDR3 is CSARGTSGFYEQYF. CDR3 DNA sequence: TGCAGTGCTAGGGGGACTAGCGGGTTTTACGAGCAGTACTTC.

In this sample, this clonotype turned up a few times. The chain joins TRBV20-1 to TRBJ1-1; D not resolved. V shed 3 bases and J shed 1 base, with 12 bases lying between them. CDR1 is DFQATT and CDR2 is SNEGSKA in the germline V gene (reference sequence). This CDR3 is built from 14 residues. The CDR3 bases are TGCAGTGCTAGGGGTGGGAGGTGGAACACTGAAGCTTTCTTT. This translates into CSARGGRWNTEAFF.

This clonotype was counted many times. The genes are TRBV2 and TRBJ2-2; 11 bases agree with TRBD1. V gave up 7 bases and J gave up 4 bases; unmatched junction bases: 2. The germline V gene encodes CDR1 SNHLY and CDR2 FYNNEI. The CDR3 length is 14 residues. CDR3 region: CASIGTGGTGELFF. The CDR3 DNA sequence: TGTGCCAGCATTGGGACAGGGGGCACCGGGGAGCTGTTTTTT.

In this sample, this clonotype turned up many times. The chain uses TRBV6-1 and TRBJ2-2; 11 nucleotides line up with TRBD2. Per the germline V gene, CDR1 is MNHNS and CDR2 is SASEGT. V was pared by 2 bases and J by 5 bases, with 10 bases of the junction left unmatched. The CDR3 extends over 18 amino acids. Here the CDR3 reads CASSELRLAGGWTGELFF. The DNA of the CDR3 is TGTGCCAGCAGTGAACTCCGGCTAGCGGGGGGTTGGACCGGGGAGCTGTTTTTT.

The chain couples TRBV6-1 to TRBJ2-7; D could derive from TRBD1 or TRBD2 (6 bases each). Trimming left V 8 bases short and J 5 bases short, with 13 bases between. CDR3 length: 12 amino acids. Germline CDR1 MNHNS, CDR2 SASEGT. Here the CDR3 DNA reads TGTGCCAGCGGGAAAGGGGGGAACGAGCAGTACTTC. Encoded protein: CASGKGGNEQYF.

This clonotype was counted at least ten times. The chain carries TRBV5-4 and TRBJ2-1; TRBD2 aligns across 10 bases. With V trimmed by 2 bases and J by 10 bases, 6 bases remained unmatched. This CDR3 is built from 14 residues. Germline V lookup: CDR1 SGHNT, CDR2 YYREEE (reference sequence). The CDR3 is CASSLAGGALEQFF. Here the CDR3 DNA reads TGTGCCAGCAGCTTAGCGGGAGGGGCACTGGAGCAGTTCTTC.

The chain carries TRBV14 and TRBJ1-2; 7 positions agree with TRBD1. This CDR3 spans 14 amino acids. The V gene's germline CDR1 is SGHDN and CDR2 FVKESK. V shed 2 bases, J shed 7 bases, and the junction held 7 bases outside the gene matches. CDR3 sequence: CASSQRGQVSGYTF. The CDR3 bases are TGTGCCAGCAGCCAACGCGGACAGGTCTCTGGCTACACCTTC.

This clonotype has at least ten counts. The rearrangement uses TRBV30 and TRBJ1-1; 8 bases agree with TRBD1. CDR3 length: 14 residues. J gave up 5 bases and V 1 base, and 6 bases lay outside the gene matches. Looked up from germline, CDR1 is GTSNPN and CDR2 is SVGIG (reference sequence). The CDR3 region is CAWSGTGGRTEAFF. The CDR3 coding sequence is TGTGCCTGGAGTGGCACAGGGGGACGGACTGAAGCTTTCTTT.

This clonotype was seen many times. The CDR3: CASSQGGRYEQYF. CDR3 nucleotide sequence: TGCGCCAGCAGCCAAGGGGGAAGGTACGAGCAGTACTTC. The V gene is TRBV4-1, the J gene TRBJ2-7, with D hard to call. Germline CDR1 MGHRA, CDR2 YSYEKL. Trimming removed 1 base at V and 4 bases at J, with 8 bases between. The CDR3 contains 13 residues.

This clonotype was observed a single time. This may arise from a read error, as a much more abundant clone is one base away. The V gene is TRBV28, the J gene TRBJ2-7; D is perhaps TRBD2 (5 bases). CDR1 is MDHEN, CDR2 SYDVKM, per germline. V was shortened by 5 bases and J by 0 bases, with 17 bases between the two germline ends. The CDR3 spans 16 residues. The CDR3 region is CASSRAGSHPSYEQYF. The CDR3 DNA reads as TGTGCCAGCAGTAGGGCGGGCAGCCACCCCTCCTACGAGCAGTACTTC. The full variable domain, in which reference TRBV28 and TRBJ2-7 provide the parts outside the CDR3, is DVKVTQSSRYLVKRTGEKVFLECVQDMDHENMFWYRQDPGLGLRLIYFSYDVKMKEKGDIPEGYSVSREKKERFSLILESASTNQTSMYLCASSRAGSHPSYEQYFGPGTRLTVT.